This TCR beta chain stems from a study of cytomegalovirus exposure and HLA in healthy donors. Study-wide context: A preliminary data release comprised roughly 80 million unique TCRs obtained from HLA-typed donors. Study results and caveats: In a later analysis, most CMV-associated TCR beta chains appeared HLA-restricted.

Germline assignment: CDR1 LNHNV and CDR2 YYDKDF (reference sequence). There are 15 residues in the CDR3. Trimming removed 4 bases from V and 3 bases from J; junction bases left unmatched: 6. The PCR used 60 Vbeta and 13 Jbeta primers. The protocol was immunoSEQ multiplex PCR, while the TCRdb copy is restricted to in-frame clones and leaves out a portion. Among hundreds of thousands of clones listed, around 70% were seen once. Details on this clone: Its antigen remains unknown.

The gene calls are TRBV15 and TRBJ1-5; TRBD1 agrees at 7 bases. The clonotype comes from a man between 40 and 49 years old in good health and CMV-seropositive. Sequenced sample: PBMCs. CDR3 in amino acids: CATSTDRALNQPQHF. The CDR3 nucleotides read TGTGCCACCAGCACTGACAGGGCGCTCAATCAGCCCCAGCATTTT.